The next 18 T cell receptor beta chains were all read from a single sample in a study of T cell responses to AZD1222 COVID-19 vaccine. Libraries were prepared by immunoSEQ multiplex PCR; TCRdb keeps only in-frame clonotypes and omits some of them. This sample yields about 150,000 clones, of which around 90% are seen a single time; more than 1.4% belongs to the top ten. The sample here was peripheral blood, taken on day 0 of AZD1222 vaccination. Source of these receptors: an adult in good health.

The rearrangement uses TRBV19 and TRBJ1-2, with 8 bases lining up with TRBD1. Trimming took 0 bases from V and 4 from J; bases not matched to a gene: 7. In germline, CDR1 is LNHDA, CDR2 SQIVND (reference sequence). This CDR3 has 16 amino acids. Written as DNA, the CDR3 is TGTGCCAGTAGTATAGAAAGAGGGACAGGCTTCTATGGCTACACCTTC. The encoded protein is CASSIERGTGFYGYTF.

This rearrangement joins TRBV27 to TRBJ2-3, with 9 bases identical to TRBD1. Germline CDR1 is MNHEY and CDR2 is SMNVEV (reference sequence). The CDR3 extends over 14 amino acids. With V trimmed by 6 bases and J by 4 bases, 5 bases remained unmatched. CDR3 in amino acids: CASSGTGSADTQYF. As DNA, the CDR3 is TGTGCCAGCAGCGGGACAGGGTCGGCAGATACGCAGTATTTT.

This clone was picked up one time. The same CDR3 is also encoded by other DNA sequences in this sample. The rearrangement links TRBV14 to TRBJ1-1; no clear D gene. Trimming took off 3 bases at V and 1 base at J, with 6 bases between the two ends. The CDR3 covers 13 residues. Germline V gene data show CDR1 as SGHDN and CDR2 as FVKESK. The DNA for the CDR3 is TGTGCCAGCAGCCATGGGCAGAACACTGAAGCTTTCTTT. Residues: CASSHGQNTEAFF.

Comment on this clone: The DNA is omitted, as the CDR3 cannot be located on it reliably, and the CDR3 follows TCRdb's listing. The chain couples TRBV2 to TRBJ2-7; TRBD2 is the table's D call and was not checked against the DNA. Germline V lookup: CDR1 SNHLY, CDR2 FYNNEI. Ends included, the CDR3 has 15 residues. The CDR3 spells CASSSSLAGVFEQYF.

The V call is TRBV7-8, the J call TRBJ1-2; TRBD1 is a possible D gene (5 bases). The CDR3 contains 15 residues. The germline CDR1 and CDR2 sequences are SGHVS and FQNEAQ. With 3 bases removed from V and 3 bases from J, the gap between germline ends came to 14 bases. In DNA form, the CDR3 reads TGTGCCAGCAGCTTGGTCGGGGGGGTAGACTATGGCTACACCTTC. It codes for CASSLVGGVDYGYTF.

This rearrangement joins TRBV10-3 to TRBJ1-5; D ambiguous. This CDR3 has 13 residues. In germline, CDR1 is ENHRY, CDR2 SYGVKD. With 7 bases removed from V and 4 bases from J, the gap between germline ends came to 11 bases. CDR3: CAINTEPNQPQHF. CDR3 bases: TGTGCCATCAACACGGAGCCAAATCAGCCCCAGCATTTT.

The chain recombines TRBV4-3 with TRBJ2-5; 7 nucleotides align to TRBD1. The germline gives CDR1 LGHNA, CDR2 YSLEER. This CDR3 region has 15 residues. With 3 bases clipped from V and 4 bases from J, the junction kept 8 bases outside the gene matches. CDR3 nucleotides: TGCGCCAGCAGCCATTCGCTCACAGGGGCAGAGACCCAGTACTTC. This gives the protein CASSHSLTGAETQYF.

The chain has TRBV5-5 and TRBJ2-7, with D tentatively TRBD1 or TRBD2 (5 bases each). Per the germline V gene, CDR1 is SGHKS and CDR2 is YYEKEE (reference sequence). The V and J ends lost 6 bases and 0 bases respectively, with 19 bases between them. The CDR3 runs to 16 residues. The CDR3: CASIHRGTRSSYEQYF. The CDR3 coding sequence is TGTGCCAGCATCCACCGGGGCACGAGGAGCTCCTACGAGCAGTACTTC.

The rearrangement uses TRBV5-1 and TRBJ2-1; D uncertain. Trimming cost V 4 bases and J 0 bases, with 14 bases left between them. The CDR3 has 16 amino acids. Germline CDR1 is SGHRS and CDR2 is YFSETQ. The CDR3 sequence: CASSRNPKSSYNEQFF. Here the CDR3 DNA reads TGCGCCAGCAGCCGCAACCCTAAAAGCTCCTACAATGAGCAGTTCTTC.

The CDR3 sequence: CASVRDRANEQFF. The CDR3 DNA reads as TGTGCCAGCGTCCGGGACAGGGCCAATGAGCAGTTCTTC. The chain couples TRBV18 to TRBJ2-1; 9 bases line up with TRBD1. CDR3 length: 13 residues. V lost 8 bases, J lost 6 bases, and 5 bases stayed unmatched. The germline V gene encodes CDR1 KGHSH and CDR2 LQKENI.

The chain combines TRBV15 with TRBJ2-1; possibly TRBD1 for D (5 bases). With 0 bases removed from V and 1 base from J, the gap between germline ends came to 7 bases. Germline CDR1 reads LNHNV; CDR2 reads YYDKDF (reference sequence). This CDR3 contains 15 residues. CDR3: CATSREGDSYNEQFF. For the CDR3, the DNA is TGTGCCACCAGCAGAGAAGGGGATTCCTACAATGAGCAGTTCTTC.

The chain joins TRBV2 to TRBJ1-1; D not certain. The V gene lost 3 bases and the J gene lost 1 base, with 21 bases spanning the gap. The CDR3 runs 18 residues. Germline CDR1 reads SNHLY; CDR2 reads FYNNEI. The CDR3 DNA sequence: TGTGCCAGCAGTGACCGAAGCCCCCGAAACAGTAAGAACACTGAAGCTTTCTTT. It translates to CASSDRSPRNSKNTEAFF.

The chain joins TRBV27 to TRBJ1-1; D unresolved. CDR1 and CDR2 from the germline V gene are MNHEY and SMNVEV (reference sequence). The CDR3 runs to 15 residues. The ends were cut back, 2 bases at V and 2 bases at J, with 12 bases in the middle. CDR3 region: CASSLAPVANTEAFF. CDR3 nucleotides: TGTGCCAGCAGTTTAGCCCCCGTGGCTAACACTGAAGCTTTCTTT.

The sample holds one count of this clone. V gene TRBV7-2 combines with J gene TRBJ1-6, with D maybe TRBD1 (5 bases). The germline V gene has CDR1 SGHTA and CDR2 FQGNSA. V was cut by 5 bases and J by 7 bases, with 15 bases left in between. CDR3 size: 15 residues. The CDR3 DNA is TGTGCCAGCAGCCCCATGGGGGGAGACAATTCACCCCTCCACTTT. Encoded protein: CASSPMGGDNSPLHF.

V gene TRBV19 combines with J gene TRBJ2-2; TRBD1 or TRBD2 may be the D gene (5 bases each). The V gene lost 3 bases and the J gene lost 3 bases, with 11 bases spanning the gap. Germline values: CDR1 LNHDA, CDR2 SQIVND (reference sequence). The CDR3 has 15 amino acids. For the CDR3, the DNA is TGTGCCAGTAGTATGGGCAGGGAGTACACCGGGGAGCTGTTTTTT. It is translated as CASSMGREYTGELFF. Drawing the rest from reference TRBV19 and TRBJ2-2, the complete variable domain is DGGITQSPKYLFRKEGQNVTLSCEQNLNHDAMYWYRQDPGQGLRLIYYSQIVNDFQKGDIAEGYSVSREKKESFPLTVTSAQKNPTAFYLCASSMGREYTGELFFGEGSRLTVL.

The CDR3 DNA is TGCGCCAGCAGCCAAGTGGAGGGCGGCAGCTACGAGCAGTACTTC. Translation gives CASSQVEGGSYEQYF. The chain is built from TRBV4-1 and TRBJ2-7; TRBD2 is a possible D gene (6 bases). The V gene lost 1 base and the J gene lost 3 bases, with 13 bases spanning the gap. Germline CDR1 is MGHRA and CDR2 is YSYEKL. This CDR3 contains 15 residues.

The J gene is TRBJ1-1, the V gene TRBV7-9; unclear D gene. V was clipped by 6 bases and J by 3 bases, with 8 bases between them. This CDR3 has 12 amino acids. Germline lookup yields CDR1 SEHNR and CDR2 FQNEAQ (reference sequence). This CDR3 is CASSRTDTEAFF. CDR3 nucleotides: TGTGCCAGCAGTCGTACAGACACTGAAGCTTTCTTT. The complete variable domain, with remaining parts taken from reference TRBV7-9 and TRBJ1-1, reads DTGVSQNPRHKITKRGQNVTFRCDPISEHNRLYWYRQTLGQGPEFLTYFQNEAQLEKSRLLSDRFSAERPKGSFSTLEIQRTEQGDSAMYLCASSRTDTEAFFGQGTRLTVV.

The V gene is TRBV6-4, the J gene TRBJ1-6; D not resolved. Germline CDR1 reads MRHNA; CDR2 reads SNTAGT. The CDR3 contains 13 residues. V was clipped by 2 bases and J by 5 bases, with 4 bases between them. The CDR3 coding sequence is TGTGCCAGCAGTGACAGGGATAATTCACCCCTCCACTTT. Translation: CASSDRDNSPLHF.